The 19 T cell receptor beta chains given below trace back to one sample, sequenced in a study of CD8 T cells in ankylosing spondylitis. TCRdb itself ran the 5' RACE reads through MiXCR, one entry per CDR3 protein. The profile shows under 55,000 distinct CDR3 sequences, about 7.8% of them singletons. Sequences were obtained from blood, either unsorted or a sorted T cell fraction (not recorded which). The source is a female donor with ankylosing spondylitis or in good health (not recorded which).

This clonotype was detected ten times or more. The J gene is TRBJ2-5, the V gene TRBV4-3; D is possibly TRBD1 (5 bases). CDR3 length: 16 amino acids. Deletions cut 4 bases from V and 2 bases from J, with 17 bases between. Germline loops: CDR1 LGHNA, CDR2 YSLEER. Here the CDR3 reads CASSPGLGLGQETQYF. The DNA of the CDR3 is TGCGCCAGCAGCCCAGGGTTAGGGCTAGGGCAAGAGACCCAGTACTTC.

This clonotype was counted many times. The chain employs TRBV5-1 and TRBJ1-6; no definite D call. The CDR3 totals 13 residues. V was cut by 5 bases and J by 7 bases, with 10 bases left in between. Germline CDR1 SGHRS, CDR2 YFSETQ. The CDR3 coding sequence is TGCGCCAGCAGTGACAATCCCAATTCACCCCTCCACTTT. This codes for CASSDNPNSPLHF.

This clonotype occurred many times. This chain links TRBV3-1 with TRBJ1-3; D gene uncertain. Germline V gene sequence: CDR1 LGHDT, CDR2 YNNKEL (reference sequence). Trimming took off 1 base at V and 0 bases at J, with 7 bases between the two ends. The CDR3 covers 15 residues. The DNA for the CDR3 is TGTGCCAGCAGCCAAGGCAGATCCTCTGGAAACACCATATATTTT. The encoded protein is CASSQGRSSGNTIYF. Filled out from reference TRBV3-1 and TRBJ1-3, the complete variable domain reads DTAVSQTPKYLVTQMGNDKSIKCEQNLGHDTMYWYKQDSKKFLKIMFSYNNKELIINETVPNRFSPKSPDKAHLNLHINSLELGDSAVYFCASSQGRSSGNTIYFGEGSWLTVV.

The J gene is TRBJ2-7, the V gene TRBV7-9, with D tentatively TRBD1 (5 bases). Germline assignment: CDR1 SEHNR and CDR2 FQNEAQ (reference sequence). This CDR3 has 14 amino acids. The ends were cut back, 1 base at V and 3 bases at J, with 10 bases in the middle. This CDR3 reads CASSLGQGNYEQYV. CDR3 sequence (DNA): TGTGCCAGCAGCTTAGGGCAGGGAAACTACGAGCAGTACGTC.

This clonotype was counted many times. The chain has TRBV5-1 and TRBJ2-4; D might be TRBD1 (6 bases). The CDR3 loop spans 17 amino acids. Germline CDR1 and CDR2: SGHRS and YFSETQ. V lost 0 bases and J lost 5, with 18 bases in between. The DNA of the CDR3 is TGCGCCAGCAGCTTGGGTGACAGGAATGGGTATCAAAACATTCAGTACTTC. Its translation is CASSLGDRNGYQNIQYF.

In this sample, this clonotype turned up many times. J is TRBJ1-2 and V is TRBV6-5, with D unclear. Trimming took off 0 bases at V and 0 bases at J, with 11 bases between the two ends. The CDR3 is made up of 16 amino acids. Germline CDR1 reads MNHEY; CDR2 reads SVGAGI. CDR3 amino acids: CASSYSAWGANYGYTF. The CDR3 DNA is TGTGCCAGCAGTTACTCCGCCTGGGGTGCTAACTATGGCTACACCTTC.

This clonotype came up many times. The chain has TRBV6-1 and TRBJ2-3, with TRBD1 matching over 11 bases. CDR1 and CDR2 from the germline V gene are MNHNS and SASEGT. V shed 5 bases, J shed 3 bases, and the junction held 13 bases outside the gene matches. There are 18 residues in the CDR3. For the CDR3, the DNA is TGTGCCAGCAGTCTCCTGGACAGGGGGCGAGGTGGGACAGATACGCAGTATTTT. Its protein product is CASSLLDRGRGGTDTQYF.

This clonotype was counted many times. The chain carries TRBV12-3 or TRBV12-4 and TRBJ1-1; 7 bases are shared with TRBD1. The CDR3 extends over 14 amino acids. Unmatched junction bases numbered 6, after V lost 7 bases and J lost 1 base. The CDR3 coding sequence is TGTGCCAGCACCCTGACAGGGTCGAACACTGAAGCTTTCTTT. Protein sequence: CASTLTGSNTEAFF.

This clonotype was recorded many times. The rearrangement uses TRBV28 and TRBJ2-1, with D possibly matching TRBD2 (5 bases). This CDR3 comprises 16 residues. Germline values: CDR1 MDHEN, CDR2 SYDVKM. Trimming shortened V by 2 bases and J by 0 bases, and 11 bases separated the two germline ends. CDR3 residues: CASSLDGMGSYNEQFF. The CDR3 region has the DNA TGTGCCAGCAGTTTAGACGGGATGGGCTCCTACAATGAGCAGTTCTTC.

This chain joins TRBV10-3 and TRBJ1-1; D is ambiguous. From germline, CDR1 is ENHRY and CDR2 SYGVKD. Between the trimmed V and J ends, which lost 2 bases and 1 base, there was a span of 14 bases. CDR3 length equals 16 residues. In nucleotides, the CDR3 is TGTGCCATCAGTGAGAATTTGGGGAGCCAGAACACTGAAGCTTTCTTT. Translation gives CAISENLGSQNTEAFF.

This clonotype has a count of ten or more. The rearrangement links TRBV2 to TRBJ1-1; tentative D call: TRBD1 (5 bases). The CDR3 spans 13 residues. Trimming shortened V by 3 bases and J by 1 base, and 6 bases separated the two germline ends. In germline, CDR1 is SNHLY, CDR2 FYNNEI. CDR3 sequence: CASSDRANTEAFF. DNA for the CDR3: TGTGCCAGCAGTGACAGGGCGAACACTGAAGCTTTCTTT. The variable domain in full, completed from reference TRBV2 and TRBJ1-1, reads EPEVTQTPSHQVTQMGQEVILRCVPISNHLYFYWYRQILGQKVEFLVSFYNNEISEKSEIFDDQFSVERPDGSNFTLKIRSTKLEDSAMYFCASSDRANTEAFFGQGTRLTVV.

V gene TRBV29-1 combines with J gene TRBJ1-1; 8 nucleotides agree with TRBD1. CDR1 and CDR2 from the germline V gene are SQVTM and ANQGSEA. V lost 1 base, J lost 10 bases, and 8 bases stayed unmatched. The CDR3 totals 13 residues. The CDR3: CSVEAGGATGAFF. As DNA, the CDR3 is TGCAGCGTTGAAGCAGGGGGCGCAACCGGAGCTTTCTTT.

At least ten counts were recorded for this clonotype. The rearrangement uses TRBV3-1 and TRBJ2-1; tentatively, D is TRBD1 or TRBD2 (5 bases each). The CDR3 length is 15 residues. The germline CDR1 and CDR2 sequences are LGHDT and YNNKEL (reference sequence). The V and J ends lost 0 bases and 6 bases respectively, with 12 bases between them. CDR3 loop: CASSQEAGRSNEQFF. CDR3 DNA sequence: TGTGCCAGCAGCCAAGAGGCAGGGAGATCCAATGAGCAGTTCTTC.

This clonotype came up a few times. J is TRBJ2-3 and V is TRBV20-1; TRBD2 is a possible D gene (5 bases). CDR3 length: 16 amino acids. Trimming pared 5 bases from V and 6 bases from J, leaving 24 bases between. Per germline, CDR1 DFQATT and CDR2 SNEGSKA (reference sequence). CDR3 in DNA: TGCAGTGCTTCCTTCCCGGACTCCTCGGTCCTGGATACGCAGTATTTT. Protein sequence: CSASFPDSSVLDTQYF.

This clonotype was counted ten times or more. The chain is built from TRBV28 and TRBJ1-1; D ambiguous. Between the trimmed V and J ends, which lost 6 bases and 10 bases, there was a span of 15 bases. The germline CDR1 and CDR2 sequences are MDHEN and SYDVKM. This CDR3 region has 12 residues. This CDR3 reads CASRAGRERAFF. DNA for the CDR3: TGTGCCAGCAGGGCCGGGCGGGAAAGAGCTTTCTTT.

This clonotype was detected ten times or more. The CDR3 loop is CSASPHSGVAKNIQYF. The DNA for the CDR3 is TGCAGTGCTAGCCCTCACAGTGGCGTCGCCAAAAACATTCAGTACTTC. V and J are TRBV20-1 and TRBJ2-4; no firm D call. V was trimmed by 3 bases and J by 1 base, leaving 16 bases between them. CDR3 length equals 16 residues. Germline CDR1 is DFQATT and CDR2 is SNEGSKA (reference sequence).

This clonotype is medium-sized. This sequence joins TRBV5-1 and TRBJ1-1, with D possibly TRBD1 on 6 matching bases. CDR1 and CDR2 (germline): SGHRS, YFSETQ. Trimming left V 2 bases short and J 4 bases short, with 9 bases between. This CDR3 has 13 amino acids. This CDR3 reads CASSLGTTTEAFF. DNA for the CDR3: TGCGCCAGCAGCTTAGGGACAACCACTGAAGCTTTCTTT.

This clonotype showed up many times. V is TRBV3-1 and J is TRBJ2-3, with D perhaps matching TRBD2 (5 bases). This CDR3 contains 13 residues. V lost 9 bases, J lost 5 bases, and 15 bases lay in between. The germline gives CDR1 LGHDT, CDR2 YNNKEL (reference sequence). The CDR3 spells CASSRGDVDTQYF. The DNA for the CDR3 is TGTGCCAGTTCTCGGGGAGACGTAGATACGCAGTATTTT.

In this sample, this clonotype turned up many times. The chain employs TRBV12-3 or TRBV12-4 and TRBJ1-1; 9 positions agree with TRBD1. The junction had 3 bases not matched to a gene; V was cut back by 3 bases and J by 10 bases. The CDR3 runs to 12 residues. As DNA, the CDR3 is TGTGCCAGCAGTTTGGGGACAGGGCGAGCTTTCTTT. Translated, it gives CASSLGTGRAFF.